This entry concerns a single TCR beta chain. With 8 bases clipped from V and 1 base from J, the junction kept 5 bases outside the gene matches. The CDR3 loop spans 14 amino acids. The germline V gene encodes CDR1 LGHNT and CDR2 FRNRAP. The data derive from a study of glioma-infiltrating T cells after dendritic cell vaccination. The repertoire was sequenced with immunoSEQ multiplex PCR; TCRdb's copy has only in-frame clones and lacks some. The data hold 55,000 to 75,000 clones, with approximately 81% observed a single time. This TCR was sampled from a human donor with glioblastoma. The chain joins TRBV12-5 to TRBJ2-3; 8 bases match TRBD1. The sample here was blood, taken before dendritic cell vaccination. The CDR3 here is CASWGTGGTDTQYF. The CDR3 DNA follows: TGTGCTAGTTGGGGGACAGGAGGCACAGATACGCAGTATTTT.